This TCR beta chain is from a study of blood T cells in healthy people across ages. Overall study findings and caveats: TCR beta diversity correlated strongly with naive T cell percentage. A roughly linear fall in TCR beta diversity per million T cells was seen with increasing age.

With regard to this clonotype: Antigen unknown.

Next came a second PCR, run for about 6 to 12 cycles, which used a sample-barcoded 5' primer along with a J-beta primer mix. A tag from a template-switch adaptor with 12 random nucleotides marked each cDNA molecule. TCRdb ran MiXCR on the 5' RACE reads and lists one entry per CDR3 protein. This table holds 850,000 to 1,300,000 distinct CDR3 sequences, 45% found once. Input material: blood. This receptor was taken from a woman aged 60-70 years in good health.

The CDR3 DNA sequence: TGTGCCACCAGCAGAGACGGGTCTGGGGCCAACGTCCTGACTTTC. Protein sequence: CATSRDGSGANVLTF. The chain uses TRBV15 and TRBJ2-6; no reliable D call. Germline assignment: CDR1 LNHNV and CDR2 YYDKDF (reference sequence). The V end was cut by 0 bases, the J end by 1 base, with 4 bases between. This CDR3 region has 15 residues.